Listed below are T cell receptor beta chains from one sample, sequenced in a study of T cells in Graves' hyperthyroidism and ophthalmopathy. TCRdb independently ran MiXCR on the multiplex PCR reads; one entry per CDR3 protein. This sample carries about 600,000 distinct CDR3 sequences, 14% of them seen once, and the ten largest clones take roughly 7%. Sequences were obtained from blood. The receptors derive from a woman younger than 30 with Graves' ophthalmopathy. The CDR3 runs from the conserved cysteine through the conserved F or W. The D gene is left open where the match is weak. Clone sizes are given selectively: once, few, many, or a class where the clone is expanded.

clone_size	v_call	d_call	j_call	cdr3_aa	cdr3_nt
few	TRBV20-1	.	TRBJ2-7	CSARATAAAYEQYF	TGCAGTGCTAGAGCCACGGCCGCGGCCTACGAGCAGTACTTC
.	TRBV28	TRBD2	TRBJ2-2	CASSFSGLAGVTGELFF	TGTGCCAGCAGTTTTTCTGGACTAGCGGGAGTCACCGGGGAGCTGTTTTTT
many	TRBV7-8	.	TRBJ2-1	CASSLALSQGSASLNEQFF	TGTGCCAGCAGCTTAGCGCTGAGTCAGGGTAGCGCAAGCCTCAATGAGCAGTTCTTC
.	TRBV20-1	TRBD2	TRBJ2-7	CSARDPWAGGQTYEQYF	TGCAGTGCTAGAGACCCTTGGGCGGGAGGGCAGACCTACGAGCAGTACTTC
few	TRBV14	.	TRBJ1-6	CASSQLEHGGGGSPLHF	TGTGCCAGCAGCCAACTAGAGCATGGAGGGGGGGGTTCACCCCTCCACTTT
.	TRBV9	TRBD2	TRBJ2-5	CASSVGRTSGTEYQETQYF	TGTGCCAGCAGCGTAGGCCGGACTAGCGGGACTGAGTACCAAGAGACCCAGTACTTC
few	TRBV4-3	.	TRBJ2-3	CASSQYRATTDTQYF	TGCGCCAGCAGCCAATACAGGGCAACCACAGATACGCAGTATTTT
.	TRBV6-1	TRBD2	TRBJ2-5	CASNTAGLAGVGRETQYF	TGTGCCAGTAACACCGCGGGACTAGCGGGAGTGGGCCGGGAGACCCAGTACTTC
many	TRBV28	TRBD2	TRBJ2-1	CASSPSLAGRNNEQFF	TGTGCCAGCAGTCCCTCTTTAGCGGGGCGTAACAATGAGCAGTTCTTC
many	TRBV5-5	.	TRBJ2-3	CASRRGAEGTQYF	TGTGCCAGCAGGAGGGGCGCCGAAGGTACGCAGTATTTT
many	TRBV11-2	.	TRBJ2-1	CATTPSGFNEQFF	TGTGCCACCACGCCATCAGGGTTTAATGAGCAGTTCTTC
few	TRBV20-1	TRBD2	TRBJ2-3	CNAPLGSGRSDTQYF	TGCAATGCGCCGTTGGGTAGCGGGAGATCAGATACGCAGTATTTT
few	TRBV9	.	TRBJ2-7	CASSPGSESSYEQYF	TGTGCCAGCAGCCCCGGTTCAGAGAGCTCCTACGAGCAGTACTTC
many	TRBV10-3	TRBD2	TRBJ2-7	CAIRGLADSEQYF	TGTGCCATCAGGGGACTAGCGGATTCGGAGCAGTACTTC
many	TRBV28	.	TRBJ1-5	CAIRGGASGNQPQHF	TGTGCCATCCGGGGGGGGGCGTCGGGCAATCAGCCCCAGCATTTT
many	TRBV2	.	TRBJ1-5	CASSRQEDQPQHF	TGTGCCAGCAGTCGGCAGGAAGATCAGCCCCAGCATTTT
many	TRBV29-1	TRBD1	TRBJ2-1	CSGLGQGYPRGDEQFF	TGCAGCGGCTTGGGACAGGGATACCCTAGGGGGGATGAGCAGTTCTTC
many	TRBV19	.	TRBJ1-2	CATLTGYSYGYTF	TGTGCCACTTTAACAGGGTACAGCTATGGCTACACCTTC
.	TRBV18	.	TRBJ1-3	CVSSPPGRSGNTIYF	TGTGTCAGCTCACCCCCGGGCCGATCTGGAAACACCATATATTTT
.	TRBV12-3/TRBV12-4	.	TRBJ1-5	CASSVSGSNQPQHF	TGTGCCAGCAGCGTTAGTGGTAGCAATCAGCCCCAGCATTTT
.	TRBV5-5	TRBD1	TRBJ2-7	CASSSRGQGPPYEQYF	TGTGCCAGCAGCTCGAGGGGACAGGGACCCCCCTACGAGCAGTACTTC
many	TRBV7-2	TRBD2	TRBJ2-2	CASSLGGRVPTGELFF	TGTGCCAGCAGCTTAGGCGGGAGGGTCCCCACCGGGGAGCTGTTTTTT
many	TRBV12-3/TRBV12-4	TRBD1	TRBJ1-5	CASSKQGAFQPQHF	TGTGCCAGCAGTAAACAGGGGGCGTTTCAGCCCCAGCATTTT
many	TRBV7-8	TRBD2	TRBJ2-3	CASSLETSANPPTDTQYF	TGTGCCAGCAGCTTAGAGACTAGCGCGAACCCACCTACAGATACGCAGTATTTT
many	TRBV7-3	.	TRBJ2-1	CASSSPIGTRSYNEQFF	TGTGCCAGCAGCTCCCCAATCGGGACTCGCTCCTACAATGAGCAGTTCTTC
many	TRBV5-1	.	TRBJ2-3	CASSWDKGGDTQYF	TGCGCCAGCAGCTGGGATAAAGGGGGAGATACGCAGTATTTT
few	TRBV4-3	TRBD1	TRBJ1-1	CASSPERQGRAFF	TGCGCCAGCAGCCCTGAGAGACAGGGGCGAGCTTTCTTT
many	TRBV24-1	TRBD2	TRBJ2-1	CATSEPGTSGSRNEQFF	TGTGCCACCAGTGAGCCCGGGACTAGCGGGAGTAGGAATGAGCAGTTCTTC
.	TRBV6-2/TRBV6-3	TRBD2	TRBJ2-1	CASKPQGLAGSPFF	TGTGCCAGCAAACCACAGGGACTAGCGGGATCCCCGTTCTTC
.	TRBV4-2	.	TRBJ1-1	CASSQDGGTEAFF	TGTGCCAGCAGCCAAGACGGGGGAACTGAAGCTTTCTTT
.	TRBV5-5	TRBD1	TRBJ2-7	CASSLAGQGVEQYF	TGTGCCAGCAGCTTGGCGGGACAGGGGGTCGAGCAGTACTTC
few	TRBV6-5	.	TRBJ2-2	CASSYFRGANTGELFF	TGTGCCAGCAGTTACTTTCGGGGGGCAAACACCGGGGAGCTGTTTTTT
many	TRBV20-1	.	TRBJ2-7	CSARVGHTEQYF	TGCAGTGCTAGAGTGGGTCACACCGAGCAGTACTTC
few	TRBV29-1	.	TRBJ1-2	CSASHRPSYYGYTF	TGCAGCGCCTCCCATAGGCCCTCGTACTATGGCTACACCTTC
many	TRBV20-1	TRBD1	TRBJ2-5	CSAQKPGQGRETQYF	TGCAGTGCTCAGAAGCCAGGACAGGGGAGAGAGACCCAGTACTTC
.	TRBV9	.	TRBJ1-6	CASSARDPEKEPLHF	TGTGCCAGCAGCGCCCGGGATCCTGAAAAAGAACCCCTCCACTTT